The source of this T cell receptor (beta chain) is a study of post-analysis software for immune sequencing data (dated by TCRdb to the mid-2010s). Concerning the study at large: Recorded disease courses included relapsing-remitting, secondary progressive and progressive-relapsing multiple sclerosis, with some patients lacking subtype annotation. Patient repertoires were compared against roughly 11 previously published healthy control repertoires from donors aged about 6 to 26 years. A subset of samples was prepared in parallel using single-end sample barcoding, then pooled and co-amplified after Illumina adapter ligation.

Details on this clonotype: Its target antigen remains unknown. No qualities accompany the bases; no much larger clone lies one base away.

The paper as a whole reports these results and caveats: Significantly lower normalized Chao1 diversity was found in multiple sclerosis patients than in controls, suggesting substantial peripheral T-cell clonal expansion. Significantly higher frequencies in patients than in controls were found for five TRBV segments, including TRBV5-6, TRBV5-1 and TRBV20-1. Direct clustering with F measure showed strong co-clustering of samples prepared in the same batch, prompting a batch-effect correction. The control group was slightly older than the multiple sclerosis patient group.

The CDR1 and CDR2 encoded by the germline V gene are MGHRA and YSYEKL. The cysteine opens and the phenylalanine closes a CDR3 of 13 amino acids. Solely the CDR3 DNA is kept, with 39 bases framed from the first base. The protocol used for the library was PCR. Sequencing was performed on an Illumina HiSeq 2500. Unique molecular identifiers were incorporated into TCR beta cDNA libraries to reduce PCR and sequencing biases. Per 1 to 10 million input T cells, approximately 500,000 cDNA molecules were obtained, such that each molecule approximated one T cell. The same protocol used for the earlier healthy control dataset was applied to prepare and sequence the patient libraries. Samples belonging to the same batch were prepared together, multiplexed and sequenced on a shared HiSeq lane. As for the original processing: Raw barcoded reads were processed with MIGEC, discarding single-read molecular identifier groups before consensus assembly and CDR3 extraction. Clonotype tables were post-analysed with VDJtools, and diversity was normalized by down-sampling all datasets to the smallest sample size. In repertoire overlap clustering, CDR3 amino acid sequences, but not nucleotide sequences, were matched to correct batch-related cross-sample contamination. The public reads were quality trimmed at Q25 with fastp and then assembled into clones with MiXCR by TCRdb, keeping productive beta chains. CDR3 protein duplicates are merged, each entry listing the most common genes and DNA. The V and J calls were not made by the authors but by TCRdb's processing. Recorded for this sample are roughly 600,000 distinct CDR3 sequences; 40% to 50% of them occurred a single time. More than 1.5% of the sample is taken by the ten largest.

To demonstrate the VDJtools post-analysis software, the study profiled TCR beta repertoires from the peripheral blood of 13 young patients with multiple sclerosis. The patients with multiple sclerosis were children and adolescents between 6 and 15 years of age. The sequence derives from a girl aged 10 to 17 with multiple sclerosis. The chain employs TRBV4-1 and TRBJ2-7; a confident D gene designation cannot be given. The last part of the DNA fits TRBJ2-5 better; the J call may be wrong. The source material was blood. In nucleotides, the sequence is TGCGCCAGCAGCCAAGATTGGGATTCGACCCAGTACTTC. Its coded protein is CASSQDWDSTQYF.